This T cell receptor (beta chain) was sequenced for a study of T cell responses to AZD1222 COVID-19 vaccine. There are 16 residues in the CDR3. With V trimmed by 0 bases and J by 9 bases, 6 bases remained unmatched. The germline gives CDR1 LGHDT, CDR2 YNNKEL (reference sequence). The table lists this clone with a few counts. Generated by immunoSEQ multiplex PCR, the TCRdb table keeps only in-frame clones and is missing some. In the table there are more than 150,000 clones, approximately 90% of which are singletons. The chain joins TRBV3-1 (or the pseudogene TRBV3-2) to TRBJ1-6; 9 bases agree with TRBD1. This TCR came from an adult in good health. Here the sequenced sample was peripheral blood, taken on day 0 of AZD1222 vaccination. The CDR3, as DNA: TGTGCCAGCAGCCAAGAGGCGGACAGGGGTCGTTCACCCCTCCACTTT. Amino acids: CASSQEADRGRSPLHF.